The subject of this entry is one T cell receptor beta chain. Its antigen is as yet unknown. The CDR3 contains 15 residues. V was cut by 3 bases and J by 0 bases, with 9 bases left in between. Looked up from germline, CDR1 is SGHDT and CDR2 is YYEEEE. These data belong to a study of shared clonotypes between healthy human individuals. Study conclusions and caveats: Non-shared clonotypes had lower generation probabilities than those shared by all four donors.

The assay was run at deep level. Using immunoSEQ multiplex PCR, the repertoire was profiled, and TCRdb retains in-frame clones only, with some absent. The repertoire has 2 million to 3 million clones, 90% to 95% of them found once; the top ten carry about 0.39%. Every one of the donors was a Caucasian adult that lived in Nashville, Tennessee. What was sequenced was naive CD4+ T cells from PBMCs. The subset here: CD45RA+ positively selected. This clonotype was sampled from a young man in good health. Some clones in this sample may be carry-over from other donors' samples. The chain couples TRBV5-6 to TRBJ1-4, with D possibly matching TRBD1 (5 bases). The CDR3 DNA reads TGTGCCAGCAGCTGGGGCAGAACAACTAATGAAAAACTGTTTTTT. Protein sequence: CASSWGRTTNEKLFF.